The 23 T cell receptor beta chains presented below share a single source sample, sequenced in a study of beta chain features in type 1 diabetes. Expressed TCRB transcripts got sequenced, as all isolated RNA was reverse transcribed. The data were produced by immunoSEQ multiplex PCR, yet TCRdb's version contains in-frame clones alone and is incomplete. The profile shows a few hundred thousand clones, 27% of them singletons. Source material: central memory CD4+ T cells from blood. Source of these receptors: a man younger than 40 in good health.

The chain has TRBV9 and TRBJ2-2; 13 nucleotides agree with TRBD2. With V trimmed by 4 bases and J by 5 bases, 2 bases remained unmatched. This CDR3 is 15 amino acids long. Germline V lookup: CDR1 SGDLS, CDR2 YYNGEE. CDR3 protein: CASSQGLAGTGELFF. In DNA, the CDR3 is TGTGCCAGCAGCCAGGGACTAGCGGGGACCGGGGAGCTGTTTTTT.

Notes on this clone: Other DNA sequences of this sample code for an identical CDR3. CDR3 sequence (DNA): TGTGCCAGTAGTATAGGCAGAGGCTATGGCTACACCTTC. Its translation: CASSIGRGYGYTF. The chain is built from TRBV19 and TRBJ1-2; D gene unclear. CDR3 length: 13 amino acids. Per the germline V gene, CDR1 is LNHDA and CDR2 is SQIVND (reference sequence). V lost 1 base, J lost 4 bases, and 7 bases lay in between.

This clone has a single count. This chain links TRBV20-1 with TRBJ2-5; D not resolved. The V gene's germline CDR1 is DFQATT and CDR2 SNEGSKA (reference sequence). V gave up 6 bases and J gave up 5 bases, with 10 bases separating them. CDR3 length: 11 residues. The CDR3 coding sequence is TGCAGTGCCAGCGACCGGGAGACCCAGTACTTC. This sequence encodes CSASDRETQYF.

CDR3 coding DNA: TGTGCCAGCAGCTTAGCGAACTCGGGAGCTGAAGCTTTCTTT. The encoded protein is CASSLANSGAEAFF. The gene calls are TRBV7-9 and TRBJ1-1, with D uncertain. Per the germline V gene, CDR1 is SEHNR and CDR2 is FQNEAQ (reference sequence). The CDR3 length is 14 residues. The V end lost 0 bases, the J end lost 6 bases, and 11 bases lay between the germline ends. Variable domain in full (rest from reference TRBV7-9 and TRBJ1-1): DTGVSQNPRHKITKRGQNVTFRCDPISEHNRLYWYRQTLGQGPEFLTYFQNEAQLEKSRLLSDRFSAERPKGSFSTLEIQRTEQGDSAMYLCASSLANSGAEAFFGQGTRLTVV.

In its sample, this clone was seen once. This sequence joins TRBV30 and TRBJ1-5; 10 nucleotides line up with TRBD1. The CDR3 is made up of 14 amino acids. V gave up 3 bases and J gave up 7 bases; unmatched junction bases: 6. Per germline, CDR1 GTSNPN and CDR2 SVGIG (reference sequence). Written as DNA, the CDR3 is TGTGCCTGGAGCCGGGACAGGGGTGGCCAGCCCCAGCATTTT. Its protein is CAWSRDRGGQPQHF.

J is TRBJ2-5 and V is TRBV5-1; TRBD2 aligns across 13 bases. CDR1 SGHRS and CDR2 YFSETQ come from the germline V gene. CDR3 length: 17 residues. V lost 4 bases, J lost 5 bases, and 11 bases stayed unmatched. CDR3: CASSQGLAGAPTETQYF. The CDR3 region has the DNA TGCGCCAGCAGCCAAGGACTAGCGGGGGCTCCGACGGAGACCCAGTACTTC. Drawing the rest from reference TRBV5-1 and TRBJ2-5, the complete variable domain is KAGVTQTPRYLIKTRGQQVTLSCSPISGHRSVSWYQQTPGQGLQFLFEYFSETQRNKGNFPGRFSGRQFSNSRSEMNVSTLELGDSALYLCASSQGLAGAPTETQYFGPGTRLLVL.

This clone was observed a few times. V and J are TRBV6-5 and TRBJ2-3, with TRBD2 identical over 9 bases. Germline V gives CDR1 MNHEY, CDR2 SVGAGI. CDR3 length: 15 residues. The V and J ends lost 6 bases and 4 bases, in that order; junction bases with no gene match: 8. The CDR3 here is CASSSGLAIPDTQYF. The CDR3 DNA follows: TGTGCCAGCAGCTCCGGACTAGCGATACCAGATACGCAGTATTTT.

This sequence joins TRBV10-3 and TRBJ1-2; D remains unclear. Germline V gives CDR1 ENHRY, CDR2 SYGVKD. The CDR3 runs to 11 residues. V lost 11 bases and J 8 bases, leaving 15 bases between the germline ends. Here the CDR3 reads CAGAGGEGYTF. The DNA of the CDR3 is TGTGCCGGCGCGGGAGGCGAGGGCTACACCTTC.

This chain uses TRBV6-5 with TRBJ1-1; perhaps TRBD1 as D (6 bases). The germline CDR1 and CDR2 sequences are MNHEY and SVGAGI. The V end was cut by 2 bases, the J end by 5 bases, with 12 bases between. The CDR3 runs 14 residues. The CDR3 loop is CASSYTTGWTEAFF. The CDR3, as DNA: TGTGCCAGCAGTTACACAACAGGGTGGACTGAAGCTTTCTTT.

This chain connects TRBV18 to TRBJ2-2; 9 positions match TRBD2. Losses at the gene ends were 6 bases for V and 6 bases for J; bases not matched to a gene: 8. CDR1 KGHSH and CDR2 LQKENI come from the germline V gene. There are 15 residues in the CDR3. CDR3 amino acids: CASSRRLAEPGELFF. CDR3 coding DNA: TGTGCCAGCTCGCGAAGACTAGCGGAGCCCGGGGAGCTGTTTTTT.

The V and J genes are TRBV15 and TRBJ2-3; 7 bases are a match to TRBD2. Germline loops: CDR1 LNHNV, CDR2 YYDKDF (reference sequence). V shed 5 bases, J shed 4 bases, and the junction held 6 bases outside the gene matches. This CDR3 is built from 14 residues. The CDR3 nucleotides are TGTGCCACCAGCGTTGGACTAGGGGCAGATACGCAGTATTTT. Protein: CATSVGLGADTQYF.

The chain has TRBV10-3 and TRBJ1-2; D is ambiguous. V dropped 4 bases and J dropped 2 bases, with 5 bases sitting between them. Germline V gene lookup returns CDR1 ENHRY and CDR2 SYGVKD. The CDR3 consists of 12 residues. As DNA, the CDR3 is TGTGCCATCAGTGGTATGAACTATGGCTACACCTTC. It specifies CAISGMNYGYTF.

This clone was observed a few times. The CDR3 nucleotides are TGTGCCAGCAGCTCCTCAGGGTTTAGCACAGATACGCAGTATTTT. Its protein product is CASSSSGFSTDTQYF. This chain joins TRBV11-2 and TRBJ2-3; D is possibly TRBD1 (5 bases). This CDR3 region has 15 residues. Per the germline V gene, CDR1 is SGHAT and CDR2 is FQNNGV. V lost 4 bases to trimming and J lost 0 bases, with 11 bases between them.

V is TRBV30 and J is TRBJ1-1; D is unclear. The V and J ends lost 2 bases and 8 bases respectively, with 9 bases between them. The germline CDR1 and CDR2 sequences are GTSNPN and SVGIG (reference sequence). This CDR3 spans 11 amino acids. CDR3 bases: TGTGCCTGGAGTAGGACCGTAGAAGCTTTCTTT. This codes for CAWSRTVEAFF.

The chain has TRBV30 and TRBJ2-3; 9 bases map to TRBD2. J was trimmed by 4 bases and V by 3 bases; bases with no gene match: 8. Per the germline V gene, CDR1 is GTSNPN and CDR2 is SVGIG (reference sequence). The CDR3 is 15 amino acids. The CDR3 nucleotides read TGTGCCTGGAGCACCATCGGGACTAGCTCAGATACGCAGTATTTT. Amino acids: CAWSTIGTSSDTQYF.

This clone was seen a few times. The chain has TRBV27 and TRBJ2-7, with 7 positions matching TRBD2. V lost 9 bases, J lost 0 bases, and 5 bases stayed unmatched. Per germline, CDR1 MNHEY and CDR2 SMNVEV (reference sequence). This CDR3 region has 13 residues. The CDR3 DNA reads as TGTGCCAGTAAAGGGACTAACTCCTACGAGCAGTACTTC. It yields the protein CASKGTNSYEQYF.

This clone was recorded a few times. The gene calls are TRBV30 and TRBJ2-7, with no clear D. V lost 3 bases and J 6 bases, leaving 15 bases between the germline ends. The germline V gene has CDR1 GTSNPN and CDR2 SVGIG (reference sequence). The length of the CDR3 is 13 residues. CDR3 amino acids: CAWRGDTPIEQYF. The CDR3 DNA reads TGTGCCTGGAGAGGAGACACCCCGATCGAGCAGTACTTC.

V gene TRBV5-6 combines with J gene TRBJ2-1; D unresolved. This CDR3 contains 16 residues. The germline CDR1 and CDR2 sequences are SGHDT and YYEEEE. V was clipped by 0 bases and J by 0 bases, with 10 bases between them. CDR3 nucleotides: TGTGCCAGCAGCTTGGTGGGCGCCGTCTCCTACAATGAGCAGTTCTTC. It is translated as CASSLVGAVSYNEQFF.

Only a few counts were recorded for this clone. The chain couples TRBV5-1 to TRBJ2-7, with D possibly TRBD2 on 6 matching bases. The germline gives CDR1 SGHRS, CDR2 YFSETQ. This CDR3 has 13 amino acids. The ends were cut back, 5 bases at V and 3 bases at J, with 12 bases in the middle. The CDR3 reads CASSSTSFYEQYF. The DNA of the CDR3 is TGCGCCAGCAGTTCGACTAGTTTCTACGAGCAGTACTTC.

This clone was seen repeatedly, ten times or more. For the CDR3, the DNA is TGTGCCAGCAGCTCGACGGGACACCACACAGATACGCAGTATTTT. This sequence encodes CASSSTGHHTDTQYF. This chain connects TRBV7-2 to TRBJ2-3; possible D gene TRBD1, 6 bases. This CDR3 comprises 15 residues. V shed 4 bases and J shed 2 bases, with 13 bases lying between them. Per the germline V gene, CDR1 is SGHTA and CDR2 is FQGNSA.

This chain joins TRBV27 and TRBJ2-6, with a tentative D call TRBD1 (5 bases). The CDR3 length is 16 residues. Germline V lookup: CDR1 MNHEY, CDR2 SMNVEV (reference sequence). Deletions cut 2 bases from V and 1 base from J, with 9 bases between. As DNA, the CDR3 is TGTGCCAGCAGTTTAATGGCAGGGTCTGGGGCCAACGTCCTGACTTTC. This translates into CASSLMAGSGANVLTF.

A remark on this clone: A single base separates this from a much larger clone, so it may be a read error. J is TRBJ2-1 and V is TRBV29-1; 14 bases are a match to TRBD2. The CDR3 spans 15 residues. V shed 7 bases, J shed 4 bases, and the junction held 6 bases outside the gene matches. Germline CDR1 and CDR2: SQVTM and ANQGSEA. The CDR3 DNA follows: TGCAGCGGCGGGACTAGCGGGAGCGCTTACAATGAGCAGTTCTTC. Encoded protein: CSGGTSGSAYNEQFF.

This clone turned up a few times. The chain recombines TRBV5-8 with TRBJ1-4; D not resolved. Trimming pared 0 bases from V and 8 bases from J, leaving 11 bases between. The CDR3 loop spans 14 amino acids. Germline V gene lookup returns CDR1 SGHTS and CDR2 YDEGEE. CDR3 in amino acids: CASSLVGVGEKLFF. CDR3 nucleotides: TGTGCCAGCAGCTTGGTCGGGGTAGGGGAAAAACTGTTTTTT.